The 20 T cell receptor beta chains reported below all come from one sample, sequenced in a study of pediatric ulcerative colitis. The method was immunoSEQ multiplex PCR; TCRdb's version includes in-frame clones alone and lacks a portion of them. The sample holds approximately 18,000 clones, less than 85% seen once. During colonoscopy, one to two rectal pinch biopsies were collected. Material for sequencing was gut tissue. These receptors all stem from a boy between 10 and 17 years old with moderate ulcerative colitis.

The chain uses TRBV20-1 and TRBJ2-3, with no clear D. V dropped 3 bases and J dropped 6 bases, with 7 bases sitting between them. Germline CDR1 DFQATT, CDR2 SNEGSKA (reference sequence). There are 11 residues in the CDR3. The CDR3 coding sequence is TGCAGTGCTAGCACGGTGGATACGCAGTATTTT. It is translated as CSASTVDTQYF.

The rearrangement links TRBV19 to TRBJ1-2; tentatively, D is TRBD1 (5 bases). Germline loops: CDR1 LNHDA, CDR2 SQIVND (reference sequence). The CDR3 has 16 residues. Deletions cut 2 bases from V and 7 bases from J, with 20 bases between. CDR3 bases: TGTGCCAGTAGTATACCGGGACGGGCAAAGGATCTTGGCTACACCTTC. It specifies CASSIPGRAKDLGYTF.

This clone was seen a handful of times. This rearrangement joins TRBV9 to TRBJ1-2, with 8 bases matching TRBD1. V lost 0 bases to trimming and J lost 4 bases; unmatched junction nucleotides: 2. Germline CDR1 reads SGDLS; CDR2 reads YYNGEE. This CDR3 spans 14 amino acids. The chain's CDR3 is CASSVEQGGYGYTF. The CDR3 DNA reads as TGTGCCAGCAGCGTAGAACAGGGGGGCTATGGCTACACCTTC. The entire variable domain, with the rest obtained from reference TRBV9 and TRBJ1-2, is as follows: DSGVTQTPKHLITATGQRVTLRCSPRSGDLSVYWYQQSLDQGLQFLIQYYNGEERAKGNILERFSAQQFPDLHSELNLSSLELGDSALYFCASSVEQGGYGYTFGSGTRLTVV.

This sequence joins TRBV11-3 and TRBJ2-1, with a weak D call TRBD2 (5 bases). This CDR3 has 14 amino acids. The germline V gene encodes CDR1 SGHNT and CDR2 YENEEA. V lost 2 bases and J lost 6, with 11 bases in between. The CDR3 sequence: CASSLPLTINEQFF. CDR3 coding DNA: TGTGCCAGCAGCTTACCCTTGACTATCAATGAGCAGTTCTTC.

The chain recombines TRBV29-1 with TRBJ1-1; no reliable D call. The CDR3 length is 13 residues. The V end lost 7 bases, the J end lost 2 bases, and 14 bases lay between the germline ends. Germline assignment: CDR1 SQVTM and CDR2 ANQGSEA. CDR3 in amino acids: CSGASSLNTEAFF. CDR3 sequence (DNA): TGCAGCGGGGCCAGTTCCCTTAACACTGAAGCTTTCTTT.

The chain combines TRBV29-1 with TRBJ2-7; 9 bases agree with TRBD1. This CDR3 region has 14 residues. J was trimmed by 3 bases and V by 7 bases; bases with no gene match: 10. Per germline, CDR1 SQVTM and CDR2 ANQGSEA. This CDR3 reads CSATTGTGIYEQYF. CDR3 DNA sequence: TGCAGCGCCACTACCGGGACAGGGATCTACGAGCAGTACTTC.

This clone was seen just once. The chain couples TRBV28 to TRBJ2-2, with D hard to call. The CDR3 contains 14 residues. Trimming pared 2 bases from V and 1 base from J, leaving 5 bases between. CDR1 and CDR2 (germline): MDHEN, SYDVKM. This CDR3 is CASSLLENTGELFF. The CDR3 DNA follows: TGTGCCAGCAGTTTACTTGAGAACACCGGGGAGCTGTTTTTT.

The chain is built from TRBV5-4 and TRBJ1-4; perhaps TRBD1 as D (5 bases). The CDR3 loop spans 16 amino acids. The V end was cut by 1 base, the J end by 5 bases, with 15 bases between. Germline values: CDR1 SGHNT, CDR2 YYREEE (reference sequence). CDR3 DNA sequence: TGTGCCAGCAGCTTGCAGGGTTCTAGGGTAAATGAAAAACTGTTTTTT. Translation gives CASSLQGSRVNEKLFF.

The rearrangement uses TRBV7-9 and TRBJ2-2; D might be TRBD2 (5 bases). This CDR3 region has 15 residues. CDR1 is SEHNR and CDR2 is FQNEAQ in the germline V gene (reference sequence). With 5 bases removed from V and 1 base from J, the gap between germline ends came to 11 bases. The CDR3 DNA reads as TGTGCCAGCAGCCCCTCGGGGATGAACACCGGGGAGCTGTTTTTT. Protein: CASSPSGMNTGELFF.

The chain uses TRBV7-9 and TRBJ2-7; 8 positions agree with TRBD1. Per the germline V gene, CDR1 is SEHNR and CDR2 is FQNEAQ (reference sequence). V gave up 5 bases and J gave up 4 bases; unmatched junction bases: 13. CDR3 length: 16 amino acids. The CDR3 here is CASSPPPGGYTYEQYF. CDR3 DNA: TGTGCCAGCAGCCCCCCCCCAGGGGGCTACACGTACGAGCAGTACTTC.

The chain carries TRBV18 and TRBJ2-7; 7 bases are a match to TRBD2. V dropped 3 bases and J dropped 2; count of bases not matched to a gene: 4. The CDR3 is made up of 14 amino acids. Germline-derived CDR1 and CDR2 are KGHSH and LQKENI. This chain's CDR3 is CASSPGGLPYEQYF. CDR3 nucleotide sequence: TGTGCCAGCTCACCGGGAGGGCTCCCCTACGAGCAGTACTTC.

The chain couples TRBV28 to TRBJ1-2, with a weak D call TRBD1 (5 bases). CDR1 and CDR2 from the germline V gene are MDHEN and SYDVKM. V lost 3 bases and J 5 bases, leaving 10 bases between the germline ends. The CDR3 has 13 residues. The CDR3, as DNA: TGTGCCAGCAGTTTGACAAGGGGATATGGCTACACCTTC. The encoded protein is CASSLTRGYGYTF.

This clone was observed a few times. This chain uses TRBV6-4 with TRBJ1-5; TRBD1 agrees at 10 bases. The junction had 13 bases not matched to a gene; V was cut back by 7 bases and J by 1 base. There are 18 residues in the CDR3. Looked up from germline, CDR1 is MRHNA and CDR2 is SNTAGT. The CDR3 DNA reads TGTGCCAGCAACACCGGGACAGGGGTTAGAAAGAGCAATCAGCCCCAGCATTTT. This gives the protein CASNTGTGVRKSNQPQHF.

The V gene is TRBV6-6, the J gene TRBJ2-4; the match to TRBD1 covers 8 bases. V gave up 5 bases and J gave up 0 bases; unmatched junction bases: 6. CDR3 length: 16 amino acids. The germline gives CDR1 MNHNY, CDR2 SVGAGI (reference sequence). The CDR3 bases are TGTGCCAGCAGTCAGGACAGGGTAGGAGCCAAAAACATTCAGTACTTC. Encoded protein: CASSQDRVGAKNIQYF.

The chain combines TRBV2 with TRBJ1-6; 8 nucleotides line up with TRBD1. This CDR3 region has 16 residues. The J segment lost 2 bases and the V segment lost 6 bases, leaving 6 bases of the junction unmatched. CDR1 SNHLY and CDR2 FYNNEI come from the germline V gene. The CDR3 spells CASRGQAGTYNSPLHF. CDR3 bases: TGTGCCAGCAGGGGACAGGCTGGTACCTATAATTCACCCCTCCACTTT.

This rearrangement joins TRBV6-4 to TRBJ2-3, with D possibly TRBD2 on 6 matching bases. This CDR3 has 16 residues. Germline V gene lookup returns CDR1 MRHNA and CDR2 SNTAGT. V was shortened by 2 bases and J by 3 bases, with 15 bases between the two germline ends. The CDR3 DNA sequence: TGTGCCAGCAGTGACCTCAGTGGGGGAGGAACAGATACGCAGTATTTT. This gives the protein CASSDLSGGGTDTQYF.

The genes are TRBV29-1 and TRBJ1-1; D is ambiguous. Between the trimmed V and J ends, which lost 4 bases and 0 bases, there was a span of 12 bases. The CDR3 spans 14 residues. Germline CDR1 SQVTM, CDR2 ANQGSEA. The chain's CDR3 is CSVAGGLLNTEAFF. The CDR3 DNA sequence: TGCAGCGTTGCTGGTGGCCTGTTGAACACTGAAGCTTTCTTT.

This chain connects TRBV27 to TRBJ2-7; TRBD1 aligns across 8 bases. V trimming: 8 bases; J trimming: 1 base; junction bases outside the gene matches: 13. Germline assignment: CDR1 MNHEY and CDR2 SMNVEV (reference sequence). The CDR3 totals 16 residues. The CDR3 is CASGRLGTGVSYEQYF. The CDR3 DNA reads TGTGCCAGCGGCCGTCTAGGGACAGGAGTATCCTACGAGCAGTACTTC.

This clone came up once. This chain connects TRBV7-9 to TRBJ2-2; D gene unclear. V dropped 5 bases and J dropped 1 base, with 17 bases sitting between them. CDR3 length: 17 residues. Germline V gene sequence: CDR1 SEHNR, CDR2 FQNEAQ (reference sequence). The DNA of the CDR3 is TGTGCCAGCAGCGCAAGGTCAAATCGAGTGAACACCGGGGAGCTGTTTTTT. As protein: CASSARSNRVNTGELFF. Full variable domain (remainder filled in from reference TRBV7-9 and TRBJ2-2): DTGVSQNPRHKITKRGQNVTFRCDPISEHNRLYWYRQTLGQGPEFLTYFQNEAQLEKSRLLSDRFSAERPKGSFSTLEIQRTEQGDSAMYLCASSARSNRVNTGELFFGEGSRLTVL.

In this sample, this clone turned up a few times. The chain carries TRBV5-6 and TRBJ1-2; a weak D match, TRBD1 (5 bases). Trimming removed 4 bases from V and 4 bases from J, with 11 bases in between. In germline, CDR1 is SGHDT, CDR2 YYEEEE. The CDR3 sequence is 13 residues long. The CDR3 protein is CASSQTASYGYTF. The CDR3 nucleotides are TGTGCCAGCAGCCAGACAGCAAGCTATGGCTACACCTTC.